The 10 T cell receptor beta chains presented below share a single source sample, sequenced in a study of CD8 T cells in Susac syndrome. With random hexamers, roughly 0.45 to 1 ug RNA was reverse transcribed. TCRdb reprocessed the immunoSEQ multiplex PCR reads with MiXCR, giving one entry per CDR3 protein. This sample has about 130,000 distinct CDR3 sequences; over 80% occur once, and the top ten carry 0.45% to 0.6%. What was sequenced was CD8+ T cells from PBMCs. The receptors were sampled from a human donor with multiple sclerosis.

The CDR3 loop reads CASSIGPGLINEQFF. CDR3 sequence (DNA): TGTGCCAGTAGTATTGGGCCAGGGCTAATCAATGAGCAGTTCTTC. The chain links TRBV19 to TRBJ2-1; a weak D match, TRBD1 (5 bases). V lost 3 bases and J 6 bases, leaving 15 bases between the germline ends. The CDR3 length is 15 residues. CDR1 and CDR2 (germline): LNHDA, SQIVND (reference sequence).

Here the CDR3 DNA reads TGCGCCAGCAGCTTGGAACAGACTTGGACCCAGTACTTC. Translation gives CASSLEQTWTQYF. This chain links TRBV5-1 with TRBJ2-5, with D unresolved. This CDR3 spans 13 amino acids. Trimming pared 0 bases from V and 7 bases from J, leaving 10 bases between. Per germline, CDR1 SGHRS and CDR2 YFSETQ. Full variable domain (missing parts from reference TRBV5-1 and TRBJ2-5): KAGVTQTPRYLIKTRGQQVTLSCSPISGHRSVSWYQQTPGQGLQFLFEYFSETQRNKGNFPGRFSGRQFSNSRSEMNVSTLELGDSALYLCASSLEQTWTQYFGPGTRLLVL.

This clonotype was counted a few times. The chain recombines TRBV28 with TRBJ1-6; no clear D. Trimming pared 5 bases from V and 14 bases from J, leaving 25 bases between. Looked up from germline, CDR1 is MDHEN and CDR2 is SYDVKM. This CDR3 spans 16 amino acids. The CDR3 here is CASSPPWEGPIWALHF. Here the CDR3 DNA reads TGTGCCAGCAGTCCCCCATGGGAGGGCCCCATCTGGGCCCTCCACTTT.

The table lists this clonotype with a few counts. The chain combines TRBV5-5 with TRBJ2-7; no firm D call. This CDR3 is built from 13 residues. Germline V gene data show CDR1 as SGHKS and CDR2 as YYEKEE (reference sequence). Deletions cut 0 bases from V and 3 bases from J, with 7 bases between. The CDR3 sequence: CASSLGTDYEQYF. Written as DNA, the CDR3 is TGTGCCAGCAGCTTGGGGACGGACTACGAGCAGTACTTC.

The chain combines TRBV23-1 with TRBJ2-3, with D maybe TRBD2 (6 bases). TRBV23-1 qualifies as an ORF whose function is uncertain. There are 14 residues in the CDR3. The V gene lost 4 bases and the J gene lost 2 bases, with 10 bases spanning the gap. The DNA of the CDR3 is TGCGCCAGCAGTCGTGGGAGGTACACAGATACGCAGTATTTT. Protein sequence: CASSRGRYTDTQYF.

This chain joins TRBV5-1 and TRBJ1-2; 9 bases fit TRBD1. CDR1 and CDR2 from the germline V gene are SGHRS and YFSETQ. The CDR3 is 14 residues long. The V and J ends lost 8 bases and 7 bases, in that order; junction bases with no gene match: 12. CDR3: CASHPGQGLLGYTF. In DNA, the CDR3 is TGCGCCAGTCACCCGGGACAGGGTTTGCTTGGCTACACCTTC.

A remark on this clonotype: One junction end does not reproduce the germline sequence, and a read error may be involved. V is TRBV2 and J is TRBJ2-7; tentatively, D is TRBD2 (5 bases). Germline V CDR1 and CDR2: SNHLY, FYNNEI. The CDR3 is 12 residues long. CDR3 bases: TGTGCCAGCAGTGACGGGGTGAACGAGCGGTACTTC. Its translation: CASSDGVNERYF.

This chain links TRBV7-9 with TRBJ1-1; no reliable D call. Germline CDR1 reads SEHNR; CDR2 reads FQNEAQ (reference sequence). V gave up 5 bases and J gave up 7 bases, with 17 bases separating them. The CDR3 is 14 amino acids. CDR3 residues: CASSPQPDIHEAFF. The CDR3 region has the DNA TGTGCCAGCAGCCCCCAACCAGACATCCATGAAGCTTTCTTT.

V is TRBV25-1 and J is TRBJ2-7; 7 bases agree with TRBD1. Germline loops: CDR1 MGHDK, CDR2 SYGVNS. CDR3 length: 14 amino acids. V was clipped by 0 bases and J by 6 bases; unmatched bases: 5. The CDR3 DNA reads TGTGCCAGCAGTGAATATGGGGCAGGGGGCGAGCAGTACTTC. Translating it yields CASSEYGAGGEQYF.

As concerns this clonotype: The junction does not match germline at one end; this may be a read error. The rearrangement joins TRBV28 to TRBJ1-2; 7 bases fit TRBD1. CDR1 and CDR2 from the germline V gene are MDHEN and SYDVKM. The CDR3 extends over 14 amino acids. The CDR3 spells CASTLRGDSHGYTF. The CDR3 bases are TGTGCCAGCACTTTAAGGGGGGACAGTCATGGCTACACCTTC.